This T cell receptor (beta chain) originates from a study of regulatory T cells in long-lasting Graves disease. Study conclusions and caveats: Among persistent patients, a larger number of public clonotypes were shared (about 2,800) than among newly diagnosed patients (roughly 910).

Construction of TCR beta libraries relied on iRepertoire HTBI primers and on Arm-PCR targeting CDR3 regions. In the original workflow: Taken together, the samples had 55 to 70 TRBV and more than 12 TRBJ segments identified. One entry per CDR3 protein, called by TCRdb with MiXCR from the multiplex PCR reads. Clone size and V and J calls follow TCRdb, not the original study. The profile covers about 470,000 distinct CDR3 sequences, with under 15% appearing a single time and around 15% taken by the ten largest. As regards this clonotype: Its target is unknown.

Germline assignment: CDR1 SEHNR and CDR2 FQNEAQ (reference sequence). Trimming took off 6 bases at V and 0 bases at J, with 8 bases between the two ends. This CDR3 is built from 14 residues. Time point here: newly diagnosed GD, antithyroid drugs for less than 3 months. Making the TCR library involved RNA that had been extracted from PBMCs. This same sample was also part of a study on T cells in Graves' hyperthyroidism and ophthalmopathy. This second study notes: First-round RT-PCR of the TCR CDR3 relied on the HTBI primer set.

This sequence was found in a woman aged 25 to 39 with Graves disease. The chain links TRBV7-9 to TRBJ2-2; D unresolved. Sequenced material: peripheral blood mononuclear cells (PBMCs), taken at new diagnosis, from a patient treated with antithyroid drugs. The CDR3 loop reads CASRRKSNTGELFF. The CDR3 nucleotides are TGTGCCAGCAGGAGGAAGTCGAACACCGGGGAGCTGTTTTTT.